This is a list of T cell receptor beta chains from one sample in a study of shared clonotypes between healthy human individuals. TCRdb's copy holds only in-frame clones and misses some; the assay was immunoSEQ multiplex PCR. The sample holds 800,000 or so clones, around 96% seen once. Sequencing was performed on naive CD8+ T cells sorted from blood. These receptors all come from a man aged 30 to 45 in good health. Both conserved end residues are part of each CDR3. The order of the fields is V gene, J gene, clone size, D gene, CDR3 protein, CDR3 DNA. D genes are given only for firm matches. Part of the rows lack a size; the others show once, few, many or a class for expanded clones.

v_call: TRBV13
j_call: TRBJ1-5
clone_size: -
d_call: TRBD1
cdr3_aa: CASSAGQGAGNQPQHF
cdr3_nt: TGTGCCAGCAGCGCGGGACAGGGGGCGGGAAATCAGCCCCAGCATTTT

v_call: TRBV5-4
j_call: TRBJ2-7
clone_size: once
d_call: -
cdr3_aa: CASSLTGGGASSYEQYF
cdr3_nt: TGTGCCAGCAGTCTGACTGGGGGCGGGGCGAGCTCCTACGAGCAGTACTTC

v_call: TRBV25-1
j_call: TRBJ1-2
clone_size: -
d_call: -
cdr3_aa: CASSPDNNYGYTF
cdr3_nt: TGTGCCAGCAGTCCGGACAACAACTATGGCTACACCTTC

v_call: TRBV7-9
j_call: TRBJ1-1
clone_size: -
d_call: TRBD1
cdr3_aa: CASSSLNRGSEDTEAFF
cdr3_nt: TGTGCCAGCAGCTCACTAAACAGGGGGTCCGAGGACACTGAAGCTTTCTTT

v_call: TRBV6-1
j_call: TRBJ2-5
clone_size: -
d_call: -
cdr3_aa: CASSGLSGFRIRTQYF
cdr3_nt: TGTGCCAGCAGTGGACTGAGCGGATTTCGAATTAGGACCCAGTACTTC

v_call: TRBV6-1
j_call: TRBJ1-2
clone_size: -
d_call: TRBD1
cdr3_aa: CAIGQGTEGYGYTF
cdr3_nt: TGTGCCATCGGACAGGGGACGGAAGGCTATGGCTACACCTTC

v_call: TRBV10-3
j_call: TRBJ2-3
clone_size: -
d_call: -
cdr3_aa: CAISEGLVTDTQYF
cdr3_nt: TGTGCCATCAGTGAAGGCCTAGTCACAGATACGCAGTATTTT

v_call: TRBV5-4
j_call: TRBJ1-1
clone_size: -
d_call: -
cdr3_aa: CASSLTFENTEAFF
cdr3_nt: TGTGCCAGCAGCTTGACATTCGAGAACACTGAAGCTTTCTTT

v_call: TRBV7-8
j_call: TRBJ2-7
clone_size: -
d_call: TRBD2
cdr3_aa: CASSTGYGRDRYEQYF
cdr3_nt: TGTGCCAGCAGCACCGGGTATGGGAGGGATAGGTACGAGCAGTACTTC

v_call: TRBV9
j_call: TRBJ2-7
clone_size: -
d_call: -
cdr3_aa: CASSVGGGEQYF
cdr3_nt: TGTGCCAGCAGCGTAGGAGGAGGCGAGCAGTACTTC

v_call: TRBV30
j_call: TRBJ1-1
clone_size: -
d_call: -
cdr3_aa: CAWSVPQDEAFF
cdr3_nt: TGTGCCTGGAGTGTACCCCAAGACGAAGCTTTCTTT

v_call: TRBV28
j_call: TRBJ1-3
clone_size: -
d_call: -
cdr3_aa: CASSRGVGNTIYF
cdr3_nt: TGTGCCAGCAGCCGCGGGGTTGGAAACACCATATATTTT

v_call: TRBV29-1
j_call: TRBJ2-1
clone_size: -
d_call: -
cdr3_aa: CSGVGGWEFF
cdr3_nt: TGCAGCGGCGTAGGGGGGTGGGAATTCTTC

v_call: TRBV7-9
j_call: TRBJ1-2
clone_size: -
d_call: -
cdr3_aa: CASSRGTYPWGYTF
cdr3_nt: TGTGCCAGCAGCCGAGGAACCTATCCTTGGGGCTACACCTTC

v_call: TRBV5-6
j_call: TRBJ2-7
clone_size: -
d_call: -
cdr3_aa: CASSSYRAGYEQYF
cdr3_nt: TGTGCCAGCAGCTCTTACAGGGCTGGCTACGAGCAGTACTTC

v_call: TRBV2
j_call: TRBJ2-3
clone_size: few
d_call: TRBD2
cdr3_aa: CAIREGTTDTQYF
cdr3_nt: TGTGCCATCCGGGAGGGAACCACAGATACGCAGTATTTT

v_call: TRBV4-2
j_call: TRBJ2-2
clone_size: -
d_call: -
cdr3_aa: CASSLLLFGTGELFF
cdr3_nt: TGTGCCAGCAGCCTTCTACTATTTGGCACCGGGGAGCTGTTTTTT

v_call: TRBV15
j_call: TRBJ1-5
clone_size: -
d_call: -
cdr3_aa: CATSSGQGSQPQHF
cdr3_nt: TGTGCCACCAGCAGTGGCCAGGGGAGTCAGCCCCAGCATTTT

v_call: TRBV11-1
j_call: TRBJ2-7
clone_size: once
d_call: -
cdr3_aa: CASSLTGHGYEQYF
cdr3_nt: TGTGCCAGCAGCTTAACAGGACACGGCTACGAGCAGTACTTC

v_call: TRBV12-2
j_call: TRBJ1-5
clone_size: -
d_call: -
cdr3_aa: CASRLVRIGTASGNQPQHF
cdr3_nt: TGTGCAAGTCGCTTAGTTCGTATCGGGACAGCTTCGGGCAATCAGCCCCAGCATTTT

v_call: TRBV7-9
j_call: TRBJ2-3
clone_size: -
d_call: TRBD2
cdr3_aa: CASRRTSGSPDTQYF
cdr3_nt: TGTGCCAGCAGGCGGACTAGCGGGAGTCCAGATACGCAGTATTTT

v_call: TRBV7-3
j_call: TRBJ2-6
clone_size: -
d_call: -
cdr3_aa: CASSPGVSGANVLTF
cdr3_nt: TGTGCCAGCAGCCCGGGAGTTTCCGGGGCCAACGTCCTGACTTTC

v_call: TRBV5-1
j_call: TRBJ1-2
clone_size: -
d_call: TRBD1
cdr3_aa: CASSLGTGNNYGYTF
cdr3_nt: TGCGCCAGCAGCTTGGGGACAGGAAATAACTATGGCTACACCTTC

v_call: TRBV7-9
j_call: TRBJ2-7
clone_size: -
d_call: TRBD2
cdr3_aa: CASSQAGGMLEQYF
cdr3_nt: TGTGCCAGCAGCCAAGCGGGAGGGATGCTCGAGCAGTACTTC

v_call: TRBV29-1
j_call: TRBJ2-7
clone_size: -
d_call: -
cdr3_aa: CSVEGRYYEQYF
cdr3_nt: TGCAGCGTTGAGGGCAGGTACTACGAGCAGTACTTC

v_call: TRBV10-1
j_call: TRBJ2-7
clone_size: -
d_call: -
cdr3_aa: CASSENSYEQYF
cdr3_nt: TGCGCCAGCAGTGAGAACTCCTACGAGCAGTACTTC

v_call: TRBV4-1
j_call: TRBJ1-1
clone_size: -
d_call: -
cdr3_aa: CASSQEPQMNTEAFF
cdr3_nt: TGCGCCAGCAGCCAAGAGCCACAGATGAACACTGAAGCTTTCTTT

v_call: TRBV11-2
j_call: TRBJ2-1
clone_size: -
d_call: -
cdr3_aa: CASSSKRFPSYNEQFF
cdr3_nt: TGTGCCAGCAGCTCCAAGCGGTTCCCCTCCTACAATGAGCAGTTCTTC

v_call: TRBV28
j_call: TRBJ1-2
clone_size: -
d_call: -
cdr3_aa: CASSRKRGDSYGYTF
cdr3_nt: TGTGCCAGCAGCCGGAAGAGGGGGGACTCCTATGGCTACACCTTC

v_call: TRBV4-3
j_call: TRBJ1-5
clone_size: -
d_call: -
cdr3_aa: CASSQDTAGNQPQHF
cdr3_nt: TGCGCCAGCAGCCAAGATACGGCGGGCAATCAGCCCCAGCATTTT

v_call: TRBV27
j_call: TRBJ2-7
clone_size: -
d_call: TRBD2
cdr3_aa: CASSPSGPSSYEQYF
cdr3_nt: TGTGCCAGCAGTCCTAGCGGGCCGAGCTCCTACGAGCAGTACTTC

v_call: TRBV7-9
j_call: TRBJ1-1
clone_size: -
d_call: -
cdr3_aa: CASPHPLRLNTEAFF
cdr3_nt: TGTGCCAGCCCTCACCCCCTCCGGTTGAACACTGAAGCTTTCTTT

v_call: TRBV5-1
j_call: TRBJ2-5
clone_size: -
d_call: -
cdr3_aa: CASSLDRPHQETQYF
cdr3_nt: TGCGCCAGCAGCTTGGATCGGCCCCACCAAGAGACCCAGTACTTC

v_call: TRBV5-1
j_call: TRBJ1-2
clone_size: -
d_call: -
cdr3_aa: CASSEEGTALGGYTF
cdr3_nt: TGCGCCAGCAGCGAGGAAGGGACGGCTCTTGGAGGCTACACCTTC

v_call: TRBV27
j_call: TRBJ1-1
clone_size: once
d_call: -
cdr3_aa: CASSLSTGAGNTEAFF
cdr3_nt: TGTGCCAGCAGTTTATCGACGGGAGCTGGGAACACTGAAGCTTTCTTT

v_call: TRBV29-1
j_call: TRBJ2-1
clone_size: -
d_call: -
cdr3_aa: CSVEGGQSSSYNEQFF
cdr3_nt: TGCAGCGTTGAGGGAGGACAGTCTAGCTCCTACAATGAGCAGTTCTTC

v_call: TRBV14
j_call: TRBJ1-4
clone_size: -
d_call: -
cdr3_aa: CASSQPGTQLFF
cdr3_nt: TGTGCCAGCAGCCAGCCCGGGACACAACTGTTTTTT

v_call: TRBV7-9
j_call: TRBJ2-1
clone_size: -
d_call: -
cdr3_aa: CASSPTYNEQFF
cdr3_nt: TGTGCCAGCAGCCCTACCTACAATGAGCAGTTCTTC

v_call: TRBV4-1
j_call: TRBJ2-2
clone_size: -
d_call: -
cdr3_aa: CASSQATVGNTGELFF
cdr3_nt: TGCGCCAGCAGCCAAGCAACCGTCGGAAACACCGGGGAGCTGTTTTTT

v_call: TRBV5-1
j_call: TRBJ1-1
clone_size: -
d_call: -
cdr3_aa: CASSPGPGPNTEAFF
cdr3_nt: TGCGCCAGCAGCCCGGGACCGGGCCCCAACACTGAAGCTTTCTTT

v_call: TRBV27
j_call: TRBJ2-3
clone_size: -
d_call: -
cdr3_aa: CASRGLSDTQYF
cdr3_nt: TGTGCCAGCAGAGGATTGTCCGATACGCAGTATTTT

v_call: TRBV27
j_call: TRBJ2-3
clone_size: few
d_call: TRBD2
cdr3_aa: CASSLLAGSTDTQYF
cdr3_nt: TGTGCCAGCAGTTTACTAGCGGGGAGCACAGATACGCAGTATTTT

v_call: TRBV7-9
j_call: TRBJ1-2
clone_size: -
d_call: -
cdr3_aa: CASSHNGPELGYTF
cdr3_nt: TGTGCCAGCAGCCACAACGGCCCTGAGTTAGGCTACACCTTC

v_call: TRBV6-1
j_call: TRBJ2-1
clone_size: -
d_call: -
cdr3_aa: CASSDSLAGSSYNEQFF
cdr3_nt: TGTGCCAGCAGTGATAGTTTGGCAGGGAGCTCCTACAATGAGCAGTTCTTC

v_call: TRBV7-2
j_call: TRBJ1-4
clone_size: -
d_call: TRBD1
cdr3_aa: CASSSPTTGLVNEKLFF
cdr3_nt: TGTGCCAGCAGCTCTCCTACGACAGGGCTGGTTAATGAAAAACTGTTTTTT

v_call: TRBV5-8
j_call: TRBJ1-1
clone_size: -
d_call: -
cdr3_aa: CASSTRQETANTEAFF
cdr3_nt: TGTGCCAGCAGCACCAGACAGGAGACGGCGAACACTGAAGCTTTCTTT

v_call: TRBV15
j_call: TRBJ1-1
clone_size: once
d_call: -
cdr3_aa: CATSRVPPRGGRTEAFF
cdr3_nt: TGTGCCACCAGCAGAGTCCCACCGAGAGGGGGGCGGACTGAAGCTTTCTTT

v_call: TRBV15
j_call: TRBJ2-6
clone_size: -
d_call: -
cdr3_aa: CATSRDRGGANVLTF
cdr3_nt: TGTGCCACCAGCAGAGATCGAGGTGGGGCCAACGTCCTGACTTTC

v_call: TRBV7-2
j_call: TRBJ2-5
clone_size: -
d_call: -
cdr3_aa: CASSLPNPQETQYF
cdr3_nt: TGTGCCAGCAGCTTACCGAACCCCCAAGAGACCCAGTACTTC

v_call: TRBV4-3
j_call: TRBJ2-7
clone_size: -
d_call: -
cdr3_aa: CASSQDGSDYEQYF
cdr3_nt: TGCGCCAGCAGCCAAGATGGGTCGGATTACGAGCAGTACTTC

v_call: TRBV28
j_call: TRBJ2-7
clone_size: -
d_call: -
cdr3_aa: CASSWGLYEQYF
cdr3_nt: TGTGCCAGCAGTTGGGGGCTCTACGAGCAGTACTTC

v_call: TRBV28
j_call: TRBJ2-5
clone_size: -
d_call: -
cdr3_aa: CASEDRPQETQYF
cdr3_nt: TGTGCCAGCGAAGACAGACCTCAGGAGACCCAGTACTTC

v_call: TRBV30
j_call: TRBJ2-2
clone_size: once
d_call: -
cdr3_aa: CAWSPWGAGELFF
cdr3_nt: TGTGCCTGGAGTCCATGGGGGGCCGGGGAGCTGTTTTTT

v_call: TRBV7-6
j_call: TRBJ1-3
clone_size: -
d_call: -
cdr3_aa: CASSLRKGDSGNTIYF
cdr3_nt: TGTGCCAGCAGCTTAAGAAAGGGGGACTCTGGAAACACCATATATTTT

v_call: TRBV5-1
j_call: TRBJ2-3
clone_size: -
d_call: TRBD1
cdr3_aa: CASSWLRQGNTDTQYF
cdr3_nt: TGCGCCAGCAGCTGGTTGAGACAGGGGAACACAGATACGCAGTATTTT

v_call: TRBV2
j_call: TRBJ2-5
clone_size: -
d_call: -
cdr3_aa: CASSQNTLGETQYF
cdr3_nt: TGTGCCAGCAGTCAAAACACCTTAGGGGAGACCCAGTACTTC

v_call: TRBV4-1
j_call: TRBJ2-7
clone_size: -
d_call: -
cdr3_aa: CASSLALADEQYF
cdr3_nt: TGCGCCAGCAGCTTGGCACTCGCCGACGAGCAGTACTTC

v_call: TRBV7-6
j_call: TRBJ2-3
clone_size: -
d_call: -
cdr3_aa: CASSLDDRADTQYF
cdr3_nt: TGTGCCAGCAGCTTAGATGATCGGGCAGATACGCAGTATTTT

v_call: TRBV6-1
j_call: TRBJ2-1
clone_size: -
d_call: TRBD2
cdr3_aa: CASSEGLGFRSEQFF
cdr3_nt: TGTGCCAGCAGTGAGGGACTAGGCTTCAGGAGTGAGCAGTTCTTC